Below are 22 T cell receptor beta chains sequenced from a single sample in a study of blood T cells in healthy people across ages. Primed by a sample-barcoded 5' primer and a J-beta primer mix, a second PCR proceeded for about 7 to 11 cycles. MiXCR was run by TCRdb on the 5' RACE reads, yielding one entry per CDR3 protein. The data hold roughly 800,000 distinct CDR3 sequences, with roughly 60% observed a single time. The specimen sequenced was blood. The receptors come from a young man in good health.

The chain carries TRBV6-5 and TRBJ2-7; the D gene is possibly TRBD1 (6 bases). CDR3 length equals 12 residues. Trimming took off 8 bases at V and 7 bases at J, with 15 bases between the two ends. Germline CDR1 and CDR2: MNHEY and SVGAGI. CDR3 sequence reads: CASGQYPWEQYF. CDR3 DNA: TGTGCCAGCGGACAGTATCCTTGGGAGCAGTACTTC.

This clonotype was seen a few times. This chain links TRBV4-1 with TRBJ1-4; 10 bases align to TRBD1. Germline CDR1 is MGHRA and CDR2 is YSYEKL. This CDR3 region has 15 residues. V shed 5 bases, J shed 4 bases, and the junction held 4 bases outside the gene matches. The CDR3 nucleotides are TGCGCCAGCAGCAGACAGGGGGCCCGTAATGAAAAACTGTTTTTT. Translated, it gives CASSRQGARNEKLFF.

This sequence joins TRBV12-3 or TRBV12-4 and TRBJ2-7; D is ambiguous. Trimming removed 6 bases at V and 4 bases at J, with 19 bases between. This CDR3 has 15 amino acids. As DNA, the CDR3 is TGTGCCAGCAGCCGACACAGTGTGAAGCTTTACGAGCAGTACTTC. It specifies CASSRHSVKLYEQYF.

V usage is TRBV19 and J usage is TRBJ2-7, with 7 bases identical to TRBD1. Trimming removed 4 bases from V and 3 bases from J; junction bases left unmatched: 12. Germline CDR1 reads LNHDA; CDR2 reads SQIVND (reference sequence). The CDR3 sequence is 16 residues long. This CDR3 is CASSRDGQVGRYEQYF. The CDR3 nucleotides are TGTGCCAGTAGTAGAGACGGACAGGTGGGGCGCTACGAGCAGTACTTC.

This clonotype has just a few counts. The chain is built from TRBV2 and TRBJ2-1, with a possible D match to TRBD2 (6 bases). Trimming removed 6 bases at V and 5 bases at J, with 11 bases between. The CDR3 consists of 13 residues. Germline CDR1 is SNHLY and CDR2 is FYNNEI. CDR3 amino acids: CASRGGTHNEQFF. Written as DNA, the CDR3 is TGTGCCAGCAGAGGCGGGACCCACAATGAGCAGTTCTTC.

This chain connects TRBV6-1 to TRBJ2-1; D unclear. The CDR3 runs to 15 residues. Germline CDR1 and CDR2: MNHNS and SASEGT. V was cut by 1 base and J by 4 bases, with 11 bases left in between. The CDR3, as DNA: TGTGCCAGCAGTGAAGGACCCATCAAGTACAATGAGCAGTTCTTC. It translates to CASSEGPIKYNEQFF.

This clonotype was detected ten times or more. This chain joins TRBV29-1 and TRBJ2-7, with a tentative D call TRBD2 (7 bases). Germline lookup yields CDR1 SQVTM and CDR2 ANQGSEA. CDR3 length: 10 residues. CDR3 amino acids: CKGGAREQYF. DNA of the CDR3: TGCAAGGGGGGGGCGCGGGAGCAGTACTTC.

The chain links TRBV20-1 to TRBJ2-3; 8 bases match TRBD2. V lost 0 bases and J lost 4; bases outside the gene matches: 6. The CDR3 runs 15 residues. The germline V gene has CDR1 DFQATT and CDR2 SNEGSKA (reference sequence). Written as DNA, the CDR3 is TGCAGTGCTAGAGACGGGACTAGAAGTTCAGATACGCAGTATTTT. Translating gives CSARDGTRSSDTQYF.

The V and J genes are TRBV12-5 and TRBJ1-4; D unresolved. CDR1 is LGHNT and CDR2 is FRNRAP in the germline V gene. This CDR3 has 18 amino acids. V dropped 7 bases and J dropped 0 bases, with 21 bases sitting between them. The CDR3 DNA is TGTGCTAGTGCCCCTACGGCGGCCGGAGGCTCAACTAATGAAAAACTGTTTTTT. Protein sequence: CASAPTAAGGSTNEKLFF. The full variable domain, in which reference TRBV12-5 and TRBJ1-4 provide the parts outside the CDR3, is DARVTQTPRHKVTEMGQEVTMRCQPILGHNTVFWYRQTMMQGLELLAYFRNRAPLDDSGMPKDRFSAEMPDATLATLKIQPSEPRDSAVYFCASAPTAAGGSTNEKLFFGSGTQLSVL.

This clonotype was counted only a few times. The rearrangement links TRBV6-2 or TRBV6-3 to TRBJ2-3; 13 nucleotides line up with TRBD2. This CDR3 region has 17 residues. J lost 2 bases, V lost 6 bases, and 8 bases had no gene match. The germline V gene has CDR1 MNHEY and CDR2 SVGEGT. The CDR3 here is CASRPGTSGTITDTQYF. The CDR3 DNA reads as TGTGCCAGCAGACCCGGGACTAGCGGGACCATCACAGATACGCAGTATTTT.

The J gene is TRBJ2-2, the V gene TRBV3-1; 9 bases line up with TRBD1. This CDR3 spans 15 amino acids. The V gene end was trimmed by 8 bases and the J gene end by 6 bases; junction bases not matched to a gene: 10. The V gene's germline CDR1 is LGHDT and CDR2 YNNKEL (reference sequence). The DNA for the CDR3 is TGTGCCAGCGGGCCGGGACAGGGAGGCCCCGGGGAGCTGTTTTTT. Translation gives CASGPGQGGPGELFF.

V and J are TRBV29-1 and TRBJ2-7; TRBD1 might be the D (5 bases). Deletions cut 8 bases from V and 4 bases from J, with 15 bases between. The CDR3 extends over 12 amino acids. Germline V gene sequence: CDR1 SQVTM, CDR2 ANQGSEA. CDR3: CSSSNSGYEQYF. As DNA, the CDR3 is TGCAGCTCCAGTAATTCAGGGTACGAGCAGTACTTC.

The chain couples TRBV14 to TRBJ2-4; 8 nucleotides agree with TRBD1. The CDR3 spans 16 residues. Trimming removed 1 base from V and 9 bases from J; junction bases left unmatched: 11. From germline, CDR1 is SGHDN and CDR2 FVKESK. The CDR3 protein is CASSQAPGTGGSIQYF. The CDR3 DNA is TGTGCCAGCAGCCAAGCTCCAGGAACAGGGGGTTCCATTCAGTACTTC.

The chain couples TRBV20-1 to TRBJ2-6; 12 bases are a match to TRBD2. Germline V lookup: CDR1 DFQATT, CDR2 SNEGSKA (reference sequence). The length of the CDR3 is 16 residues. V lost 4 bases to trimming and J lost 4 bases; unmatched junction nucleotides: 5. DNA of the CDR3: TGCAGTGCTATGACTAGCGGGAGACCCGGGGCCAACGTCCTGACTTTC. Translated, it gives CSAMTSGRPGANVLTF.

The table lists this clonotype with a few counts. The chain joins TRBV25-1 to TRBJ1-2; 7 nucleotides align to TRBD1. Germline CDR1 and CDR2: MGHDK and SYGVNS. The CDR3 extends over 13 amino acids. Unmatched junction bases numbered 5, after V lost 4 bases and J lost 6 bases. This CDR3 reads CASSVKGANGYTF. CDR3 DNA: TGTGCCAGCAGTGTCAAGGGGGCGAATGGCTACACCTTC.

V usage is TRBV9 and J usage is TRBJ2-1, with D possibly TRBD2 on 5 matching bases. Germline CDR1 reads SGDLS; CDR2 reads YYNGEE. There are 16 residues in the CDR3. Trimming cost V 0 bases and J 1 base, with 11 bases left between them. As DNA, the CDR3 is TGTGCCAGCAGCGTAGCGGGGTCGGGGTCCTACAATGAGCAGTTCTTC. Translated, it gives CASSVAGSGSYNEQFF.

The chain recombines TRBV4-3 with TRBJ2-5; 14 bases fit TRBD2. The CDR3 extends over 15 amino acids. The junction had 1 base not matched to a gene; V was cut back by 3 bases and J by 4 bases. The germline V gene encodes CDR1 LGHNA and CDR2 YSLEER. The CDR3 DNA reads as TGCGCCAGCAGCCAGACTAGCGGGAGGGGAGAGACCCAGTACTTC. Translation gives CASSQTSGRGETQYF.

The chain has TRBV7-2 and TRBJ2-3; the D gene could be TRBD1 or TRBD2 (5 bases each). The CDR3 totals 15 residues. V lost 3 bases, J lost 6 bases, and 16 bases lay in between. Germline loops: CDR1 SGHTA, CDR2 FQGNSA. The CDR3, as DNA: TGTGCCAGCAGCTTGTGGGGGTACTTCGGGGATACGCAGTATTTT. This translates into CASSLWGYFGDTQYF.

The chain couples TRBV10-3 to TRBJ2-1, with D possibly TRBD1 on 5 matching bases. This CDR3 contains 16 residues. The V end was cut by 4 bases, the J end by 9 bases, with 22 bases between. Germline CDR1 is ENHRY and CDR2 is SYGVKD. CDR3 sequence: CAISVRAQAGYGEQFF. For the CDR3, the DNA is TGTGCCATCAGTGTCCGGGCCCAAGCAGGGTACGGTGAGCAGTTCTTC.

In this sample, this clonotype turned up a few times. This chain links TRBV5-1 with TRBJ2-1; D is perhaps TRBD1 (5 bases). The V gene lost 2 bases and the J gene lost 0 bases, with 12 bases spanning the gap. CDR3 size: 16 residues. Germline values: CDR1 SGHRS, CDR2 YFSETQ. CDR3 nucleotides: TGCGCCAGCAGCTTTAGACAGCCCGGCTCCTACAATGAGCAGTTCTTC. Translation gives CASSFRQPGSYNEQFF.

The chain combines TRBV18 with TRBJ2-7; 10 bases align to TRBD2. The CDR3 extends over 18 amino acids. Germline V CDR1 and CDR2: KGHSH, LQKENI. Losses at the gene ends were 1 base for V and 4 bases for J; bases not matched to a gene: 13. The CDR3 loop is CASSPQASGGSFGYEQYF. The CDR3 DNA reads TGTGCCAGCTCACCACAAGCTAGCGGGGGCAGTTTTGGTTACGAGCAGTACTTC.

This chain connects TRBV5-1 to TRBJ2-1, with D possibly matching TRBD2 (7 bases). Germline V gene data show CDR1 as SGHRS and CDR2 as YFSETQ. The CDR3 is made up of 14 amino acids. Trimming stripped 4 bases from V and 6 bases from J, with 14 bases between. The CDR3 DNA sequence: TGCGCCAGCAGCCCGGGGGGACACCCCAATGAGCAGTTCTTC. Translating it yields CASSPGGHPNEQFF.